What follows are 28 T cell receptor beta chains derived from one specimen sequenced in a study of blood T cells in healthy people across ages. A second PCR, run for roughly 7 to 11 cycles, used a sample-barcoded 5' primer plus a J-beta primer mix. Each CDR3 protein is one row after TCRdb ran MiXCR on the 5' RACE reads. The sample gives over 600,000 distinct CDR3 sequences, just over 55% of which show up once; more than 25% is in the top ten. The sequenced sample consisted of blood. The receptor set was obtained from a man aged 35 to 55 in good health.

V usage is TRBV7-2 and J usage is TRBJ2-2, with D possibly matching TRBD2 (6 bases). The germline CDR1 and CDR2 sequences are SGHTA and FQGNSA. The CDR3 has 15 amino acids. Trimming cost V 4 bases and J 6 bases, with 15 bases left between them. Written as DNA, the CDR3 is TGTGCCAGCAGCTCATTGGGCGGGGAGGCCGGGGAGCTGTTTTTT. Its translation: CASSSLGGEAGELFF.

This clonotype has just one count. The V gene is TRBV27, the J gene TRBJ2-5, with TRBD1 matching 8 bases. Per germline, CDR1 MNHEY and CDR2 SMNVEV (reference sequence). Trimming removed 4 bases from V and 4 bases from J; junction bases left unmatched: 8. The CDR3 is 15 amino acids. The chain's CDR3 is CASSSGQGLGETQYF. In DNA, the CDR3 is TGTGCCAGCAGTTCAGGACAGGGATTGGGAGAGACCCAGTACTTC.

V gene TRBV24-1 combines with J gene TRBJ1-2, with 7 nucleotides matching TRBD1. With V trimmed by 4 bases and J by 5 bases, 9 bases remained unmatched. CDR1 is KGHDR and CDR2 is SFDVKD in the germline V gene. The CDR3 is 15 amino acids. CDR3 protein: CATSDPTQGVYGYTF. The CDR3 coding sequence is TGTGCCACCAGTGACCCCACTCAGGGGGTTTATGGCTACACCTTC.

V is TRBV4-3 and J is TRBJ2-3; D perhaps matches TRBD1 (6 bases). CDR1 and CDR2 from the germline V gene are LGHNA and YSLEER. This CDR3 contains 15 residues. V was trimmed by 1 base and J by 5 bases, leaving 13 bases between them. The DNA of the CDR3 is TGCGCCAGCAGCCAAGGACAGGTTGATTTAGATACGCAGTATTTT. It is translated as CASSQGQVDLDTQYF.

The genes are TRBV28 and TRBJ2-2, with D unresolved. Trimming removed 5 bases from V and 9 bases from J, with 7 bases in between. From germline, CDR1 is MDHEN and CDR2 SYDVKM. The CDR3 totals 11 residues. For the CDR3, the DNA is TGTGCCAGCAGTCCCAAGCGGGAGCTGTTTTTT. Protein sequence: CASSPKRELFF.

The chain combines TRBV28 with TRBJ2-5; 7 bases agree with TRBD2. The CDR3 loop spans 15 amino acids. Per the germline V gene, CDR1 is MDHEN and CDR2 is SYDVKM. Trimming removed 4 bases from V and 1 base from J; junction bases left unmatched: 6. The CDR3 sequence is CASSSGSGPQETQYF. In DNA, the CDR3 is TGTGCCAGCAGTTCGGGTAGCGGGCCCCAAGAGACCCAGTACTTC.

The rearrangement uses TRBV28 and TRBJ2-4; TRBD2 might be the D (6 bases). The J call is in doubt because the DNA end fits TRBJ2-5 better. This CDR3 comprises 15 residues. Germline values: CDR1 MDHEN, CDR2 SYDVKM. As DNA, the CDR3 is TGTGCCAGCAGTTTAGAACGCGGGGTCCAAGAGACCCAGTACTTC. It yields the protein CASSLERGVQETQYF.

The chain couples TRBV29-1 to TRBJ2-3, with D perhaps given as TRBD1 or TRBD2 (6 bases each). The CDR3 is 15 amino acids. Germline values: CDR1 SQVTM, CDR2 ANQGSEA. Trimming shortened V by 3 bases and J by 3 bases, and 16 bases separated the two germline ends. The CDR3 region has the DNA TGCAGCGTTGATCCCCTTAGGAGGGGGACAGATACGCAGTATTTT. Its protein product is CSVDPLRRGTDTQYF.

This clonotype was found a few times. The gene calls are TRBV9 and TRBJ2-3; perhaps TRBD2 as D (6 bases). The V and J ends lost 3 bases and 5 bases respectively, with 22 bases between them. This CDR3 is built from 17 residues. Germline CDR1 is SGDLS and CDR2 is YYNGEE. The CDR3 DNA is TGTGCCAGCAGCGGTTGGACGGGACTCCAGGGAGGAGATACGCAGTATTTT. This encodes CASSGWTGLQGGDTQYF.

In this sample, this clonotype turned up a few times. V is TRBV12-3 or TRBV12-4 and J is TRBJ1-2, with D perhaps matching TRBD1 (5 bases). This CDR3 is 15 amino acids long. The V gene lost 4 bases and the J gene lost 5 bases, with 17 bases spanning the gap. CDR3 protein: CASSWSGLRGYGYTF. The CDR3 DNA sequence: TGTGCCAGCAGTTGGTCAGGGTTAAGAGGGTATGGCTACACCTTC.

This clonotype appeared a few times. The chain recombines TRBV20-1 with TRBJ2-5, with 11 bases fitting TRBD1. J lost 4 bases, V lost 5 bases, and 6 bases had no gene match. The CDR3 length is 14 residues. Germline CDR1 reads DFQATT; CDR2 reads SNEGSKA (reference sequence). The CDR3 reads CSALDRGRGETQYF. The CDR3 DNA is TGCAGTGCTCTGGACAGGGGGCGCGGAGAGACCCAGTACTTC.

The V call is TRBV27, the J call TRBJ2-3; D ambiguous. CDR3 size: 13 residues. Per germline, CDR1 MNHEY and CDR2 SMNVEV (reference sequence). Between the trimmed V and J ends, which lost 2 bases and 4 bases, there was a span of 7 bases. Here the CDR3 reads CASSLTQPDTQYF. In DNA form, the CDR3 reads TGTGCCAGCAGTTTAACTCAACCAGATACGCAGTATTTT.

V and J are TRBV28 and TRBJ1-2; a possible D gene is TRBD1 (6 bases). This CDR3 is 14 amino acids long. Germline CDR1 is MDHEN and CDR2 is SYDVKM. Between the trimmed V and J ends, which lost 6 bases and 2 bases, there was a span of 13 bases. The CDR3 DNA sequence: TGTGCCAGCAGACCCGGACAGCAAAACTATGGCTACACCTTC. Translating it yields CASRPGQQNYGYTF.

The chain recombines TRBV6-2 or TRBV6-3 with TRBJ2-7; D gene unclear. Trimming shortened V by 1 base and J by 2 bases, and 9 bases separated the two germline ends. The CDR3 length is 14 residues. Germline V lookup: CDR1 MNHEY, CDR2 SVGEGT. The CDR3 spells CASSYFSTPYEQYF. In DNA, the CDR3 is TGTGCCAGCAGTTACTTCAGTACCCCCTACGAGCAGTACTTC.

V is TRBV4-3 and J is TRBJ1-2; D is ambiguous. Germline assignment: CDR1 LGHNA and CDR2 YSLEER. This CDR3 region has 16 residues. Trimming took 0 bases from V and 3 from J, leaving 14 bases between them. CDR3 DNA sequence: TGCGCCAGCAGCCAAGATCGGGCGGGTTTTGACTATGGCTACACCTTC. This translates into CASSQDRAGFDYGYTF.

This chain links TRBV24-1 with TRBJ2-7; D remains unclear. CDR1 is KGHDR, CDR2 SFDVKD, per germline. CDR3 length: 13 amino acids. The V and J ends lost 5 bases and 3 bases respectively, with 10 bases between them. CDR3: CATSVDGNYEQYF. The CDR3 DNA reads as TGTGCCACCAGTGTAGACGGAAACTACGAGCAGTACTTC.

J is TRBJ2-7 and V is TRBV20-1; D may be TRBD1 (6 bases). CDR1 is DFQATT, CDR2 SNEGSKA, per germline (reference sequence). The CDR3 length is 13 residues. V shed 4 bases and J shed 0 bases, with 10 bases lying between them. CDR3 nucleotides: TGCAGTGCTACAAACAGGGTCTCCTACGAGCAGTACTTC. Protein sequence: CSATNRVSYEQYF.

The chain links TRBV10-3 to TRBJ2-3; 13 nucleotides line up with TRBD2. Germline V gives CDR1 ENHRY, CDR2 SYGVKD. The CDR3 loop spans 15 amino acids. With 7 bases clipped from V and 3 bases from J, the junction kept 4 bases outside the gene matches. CDR3 DNA: TGTGCCATCACTCAACTAGCGGGAGGGACAGATACGCAGTATTTT. It is translated as CAITQLAGGTDTQYF.

This clonotype was seen more than once but under ten times. V gene TRBV6-5 combines with J gene TRBJ1-1; 10 bases are shared with TRBD1. With 1 base clipped from V and 12 bases from J, the junction kept 8 bases outside the gene matches. In germline, CDR1 is MNHEY, CDR2 SVGAGI. The CDR3 has 14 residues. CDR3: CASSYLAGQGTTFF. The CDR3 DNA is TGTGCCAGCAGTTACTTAGCGGGACAGGGGACGACTTTCTTT.

This clonotype was observed at least ten times. The CDR3, as DNA: TGTGCCAGCAGCTCCTCCGAGGGACAGCGCCAAATAGCCAAAAACATTCAGTACTTC. Translated, it gives CASSSSEGQRQIAKNIQYF. The chain combines TRBV7-9 with TRBJ2-4; 7 bases fit TRBD1. There are 19 residues in the CDR3. The V gene's germline CDR1 is SEHNR and CDR2 FQNEAQ (reference sequence). The trim removed 4 bases at V and 0 bases at J, leaving 15 bases unmatched.

The gene calls are TRBV27 and TRBJ2-5; the D gene is possibly TRBD1 (5 bases). From germline, CDR1 is MNHEY and CDR2 SMNVEV (reference sequence). Deletions cut 1 base from V and 5 bases from J, with 14 bases between. This CDR3 has 15 amino acids. CDR3 loop: CASSLYSGSEETQYF. CDR3 coding DNA: TGTGCCAGCAGTTTATATTCAGGGTCGGAGGAGACCCAGTACTTC.

This clonotype was counted only a few times. This rearrangement joins TRBV29-1 to TRBJ2-3; tentative D call: TRBD1 (6 bases). CDR1 and CDR2 from the germline V gene are SQVTM and ANQGSEA. The length of the CDR3 is 16 residues. Trimming removed 1 base at V and 2 bases at J, with 16 bases between. Here the CDR3 DNA reads TGCAGCGTTGAAGGAGTGGCAGGGGCTTACACAGATACGCAGTATTTT. The encoded protein is CSVEGVAGAYTDTQYF.

V gene TRBV5-1 combines with J gene TRBJ2-5, with D possibly being TRBD1 or TRBD2 (5 bases each). Germline CDR1 and CDR2: SGHRS and YFSETQ. Trimming pared 0 bases from V and 1 base from J, leaving 16 bases between. The CDR3 extends over 17 amino acids. The CDR3 nucleotides are TGCGCCAGCAGCTTGGGTGGGACCAGTAGAGCCCAAGAGACCCAGTACTTC. Translating it yields CASSLGGTSRAQETQYF.

A word on this clonotype: The germline gene is not matched at one end of the junction; a read error may be the cause. The V call is TRBV7-2, the J call TRBJ2-7, with 7 bases lining up with TRBD1. The CDR3 is 16 residues long. Germline V gives CDR1 SGHTA, CDR2 FQGNSA. CDR3 nucleotide sequence: TGTGCCAGCAGCTTCCCCTCGGACAGGCTTTCCTGCGAGCAGTACTTC. This codes for CASSFPSDRLSCEQYF.

A few counts support this clonotype. The V call is TRBV4-1, the J call TRBJ2-1, with TRBD2 as a possible D gene (6 bases). The germline V and J ends were trimmed by 0 bases and 4 bases, with 16 bases remaining between them. Germline V CDR1 and CDR2: MGHRA, YSYEKL. CDR3 length: 17 residues. DNA for the CDR3: TGCGCCAGCAGCCAAGATTTTGGCGGGGTGGGATACAATGAGCAGTTCTTC. It specifies CASSQDFGGVGYNEQFF.

The V gene is TRBV10-3, the J gene TRBJ2-5; possible D gene TRBD2, 6 bases. The V and J ends lost 5 bases and 1 base respectively, with 11 bases between them. The CDR3 is 14 amino acids. From germline, CDR1 is ENHRY and CDR2 SYGVKD. DNA of the CDR3: TGTGCCATCAGTAAAGCGGAGGGCCAAGAGACCCAGTACTTC. Its translation: CAISKAEGQETQYF.

The rearrangement uses TRBV6-5 and TRBJ2-2, with D unresolved. The CDR3 spans 14 residues. Trimming pared 6 bases from V and 7 bases from J, leaving 15 bases between. Germline lookup yields CDR1 MNHEY and CDR2 SVGAGI. CDR3 sequence (DNA): TGTGCCAGCAGGCCCTCGGTGGTCCACGGGGAGCTGTTTTTT. Protein: CASRPSVVHGELFF.

J is TRBJ2-4 and V is TRBV5-8; 8 nucleotides line up with TRBD1. Germline CDR1 SGHTS, CDR2 YDEGEE. V was pared by 6 bases and J by 8 bases, with 13 bases of the junction left unmatched. This CDR3 has 15 residues. The CDR3 DNA follows: TGTGCCAGCATCGTCCGGACAGGGCCCGGGGACATTCAGTACTTC. Translating it yields CASIVRTGPGDIQYF.